This T cell receptor (beta chain) emerged from a study of early T cells in non-severe SARS-CoV-2 infection. Whole-study context: Unsorted whole-blood RNA was sequenced in bulk, leaving chains unpaired.

cDNA molecules, individually, were tagged with unique molecular identifiers. TCRdb ran MiXCR on the 5' RACE reads and lists one entry per CDR3 protein. The repertoire has some 42,000 distinct CDR3 sequences, approximately 6.3% of them found once; the top ten carry approximately 7.5%. The CDR3 has 15 amino acids. After removal of 6 bases from V and 5 bases from J, the junction contained 10 bases not matched to a gene. Germline V gives CDR1 DFQATT, CDR2 SNEGSKA (reference sequence). Sequenced material: whole blood, taken at baseline. The receptor was isolated from an adult who was a healthcare worker with PCR-confirmed SARS-CoV-2 infection or an uninfected control (not recorded which). The V gene is TRBV20-1, the J gene TRBJ1-6; 7 bases are a match to TRBD1. This CDR3 is CSAPQDRRNNSPLHF. CDR3 sequence (DNA): TGCAGTGCCCCCCAGGACAGGAGGAATAATTCACCCCTCCACTTT.